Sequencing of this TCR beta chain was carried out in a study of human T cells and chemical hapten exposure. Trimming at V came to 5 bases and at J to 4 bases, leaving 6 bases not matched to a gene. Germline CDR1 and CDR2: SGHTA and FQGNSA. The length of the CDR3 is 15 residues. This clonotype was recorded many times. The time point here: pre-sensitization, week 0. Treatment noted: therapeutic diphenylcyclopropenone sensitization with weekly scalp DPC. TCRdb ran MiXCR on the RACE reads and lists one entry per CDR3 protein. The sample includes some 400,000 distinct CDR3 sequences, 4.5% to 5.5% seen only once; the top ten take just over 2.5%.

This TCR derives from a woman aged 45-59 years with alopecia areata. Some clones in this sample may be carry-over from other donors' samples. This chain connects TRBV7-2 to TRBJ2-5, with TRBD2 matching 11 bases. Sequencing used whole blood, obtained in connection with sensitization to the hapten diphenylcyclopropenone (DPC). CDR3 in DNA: TGTGCCAGCAGCCCCCTAGCGGGGGGTATAGAGACCCAGTACTTC. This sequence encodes CASSPLAGGIETQYF.